The sequence of this T cell receptor beta chain was determined in a study of blood T cell repertoires in COVID-19. Turning to the study itself: Samples of COVID-19 (acute and convalescent) were obtained from the United States, Italy and Spain. PBMCs, B-cell-depleted T cells, or T cells provided the cDNA or gDNA that made up the material.

Germline CDR1 and CDR2: MNHEY and SVGAGI. CDR3 length equals 15 residues. Trimming took off 5 bases at V and 5 bases at J, with 18 bases between the two ends. Authors' methods: Nucleated cell counts were estimated from reference gene primer amplification. The table came from immunoSEQ multiplex PCR; TCRdb's copy has only in-frame clones and leaves some out. D and trimming were read from the DNA, whereas the V and J calls and clone size are those reported in that table. This sample has 45,000 to 70,000 clones, with 81% found just once. The J gene is TRBJ2-5, the V gene TRBV6-5; D gene uncertain. Material: peripheral blood. The source of this sequence is an elderly woman with active or convalescent COVID-19. CDR3 residues: CASSTARRSSETQYF. The CDR3, as DNA: TGTGCCAGCAGTACGGCAAGGAGATCATCGGAGACCCAGTACTTC.